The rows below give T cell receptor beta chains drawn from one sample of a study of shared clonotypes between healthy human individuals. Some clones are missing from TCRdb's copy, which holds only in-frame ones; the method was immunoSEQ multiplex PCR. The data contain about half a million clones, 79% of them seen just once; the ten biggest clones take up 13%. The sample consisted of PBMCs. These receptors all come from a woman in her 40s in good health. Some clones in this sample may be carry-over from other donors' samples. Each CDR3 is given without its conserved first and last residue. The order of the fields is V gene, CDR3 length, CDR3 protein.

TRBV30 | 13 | AWRLAGGLWDEQY
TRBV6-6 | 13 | ASSSLQGSAGEQF
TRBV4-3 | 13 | ASSQQTGSGNTIY
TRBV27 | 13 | ASSPDRGSGYGYT
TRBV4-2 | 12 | ASSQGDSGNTIY
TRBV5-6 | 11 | ASSLVAGGEQY
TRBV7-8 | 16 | ASSASGYPQSRANVLT
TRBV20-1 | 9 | SARGEYGYT
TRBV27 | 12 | ASSLSTRNYGYT
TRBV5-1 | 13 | ASSLEEEGVETQY
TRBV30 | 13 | AWSVLGLISYEQY